Listed here is a single TCR beta chain. The antigen is unknown. This record comes from a study of cytomegalovirus exposure and HLA in healthy donors. Study results and limitations: Segments of the TCR beta V type were, in most cases, productive about 87% or about 30% of the time in an earlier analysis.

In germline, CDR1 is SEHNR, CDR2 FQNEAQ (reference sequence). The CDR3 sequence is 14 residues long. The junction had 4 bases not matched to a gene; V was cut back by 5 bases and J by 4 bases. The study ran its PCR with 60 Vbeta and 13 Jbeta primers. This table comes from immunoSEQ multiplex PCR, and its TCRdb copy is limited to in-frame clones, with some not included. This table has 200,000 or so clones, roughly four fifths appearing once. The sequenced material came from PBMCs. The chain links TRBV7-9 to TRBJ1-1, with 10 bases lining up with TRBD1. The source of this sequence is a woman between 18 and 29 years old in good health and CMV-seropositive. The DNA of the CDR3 is TGTGCCAGCAGCCCCCGGACAGGGGGCACTGAAGCTTTCTTT. It codes for CASSPRTGGTEAFF.